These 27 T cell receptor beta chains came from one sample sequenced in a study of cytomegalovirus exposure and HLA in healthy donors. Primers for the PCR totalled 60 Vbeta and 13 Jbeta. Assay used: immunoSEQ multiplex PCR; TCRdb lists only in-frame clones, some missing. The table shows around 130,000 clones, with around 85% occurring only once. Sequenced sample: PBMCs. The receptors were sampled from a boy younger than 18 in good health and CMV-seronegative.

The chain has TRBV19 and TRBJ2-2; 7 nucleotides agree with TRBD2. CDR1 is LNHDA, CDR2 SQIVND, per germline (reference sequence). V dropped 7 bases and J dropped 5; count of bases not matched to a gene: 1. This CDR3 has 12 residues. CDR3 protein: CASTAGTGELFF. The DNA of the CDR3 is TGTGCCAGTACAGCGGGGACCGGGGAGCTGTTTTTT. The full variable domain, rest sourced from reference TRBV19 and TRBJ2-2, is DGGITQSPKYLFRKEGQNVTLSCEQNLNHDAMYWYRQDPGQGLRLIYYSQIVNDFQKGDIAEGYSVSREKKESFPLTVTSAQKNPTAFYLCASTAGTGELFFGEGSRLTVL.

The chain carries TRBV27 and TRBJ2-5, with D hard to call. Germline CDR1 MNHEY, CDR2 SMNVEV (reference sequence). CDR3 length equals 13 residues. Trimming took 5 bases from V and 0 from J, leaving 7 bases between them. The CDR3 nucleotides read TGTGCCAGCAGTCGCGAGTACCAAGAGACCCAGTACTTC. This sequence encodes CASSREYQETQYF.

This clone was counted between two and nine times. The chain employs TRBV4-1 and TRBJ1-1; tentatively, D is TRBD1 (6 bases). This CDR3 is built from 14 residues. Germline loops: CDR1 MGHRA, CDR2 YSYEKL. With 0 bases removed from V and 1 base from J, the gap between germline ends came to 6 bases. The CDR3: CASSQEDRNTEAFF. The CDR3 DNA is TGCGCCAGCAGCCAAGAGGACAGGAACACTGAAGCTTTCTTT.

This chain's CDR3 is CSCDRGGQPQHF. CDR3 DNA sequence: TGCAGCTGTGACAGGGGGGGACAGCCCCAGCATTTT. The chain is built from TRBV29-1 and TRBJ1-5; TRBD1 aligns across 9 bases. V shed 8 bases and J 7 bases; nucleotides not matched to a gene: 6. The V gene's germline CDR1 is SQVTM and CDR2 ANQGSEA. The CDR3 loop spans 12 amino acids.

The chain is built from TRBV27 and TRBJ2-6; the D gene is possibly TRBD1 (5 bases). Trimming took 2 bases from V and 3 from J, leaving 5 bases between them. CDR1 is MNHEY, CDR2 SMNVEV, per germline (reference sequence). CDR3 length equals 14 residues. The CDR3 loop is CASSLQGGANVLTF. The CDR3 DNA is TGTGCCAGCAGTTTACAGGGTGGGGCCAACGTCCTGACTTTC.

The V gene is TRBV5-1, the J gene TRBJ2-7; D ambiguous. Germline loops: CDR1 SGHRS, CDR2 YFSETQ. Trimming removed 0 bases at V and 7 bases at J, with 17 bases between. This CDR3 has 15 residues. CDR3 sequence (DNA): TGCGCCAGCAGCTTGGTGACTCCCGGTCCTGTGGAGCAGTACTTC. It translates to CASSLVTPGPVEQYF.

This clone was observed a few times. CDR3 sequence (DNA): TGCAGCGTTGGTCCGGGACAGGGTATGGGGGAGCAGTACTTC. The encoded protein is CSVGPGQGMGEQYF. The chain is built from TRBV29-1 and TRBJ2-7; 9 nucleotides align to TRBD1. The germline V gene encodes CDR1 SQVTM and CDR2 ANQGSEA. The trim removed 4 bases at V and 7 bases at J, leaving 11 bases unmatched. This CDR3 spans 14 amino acids.

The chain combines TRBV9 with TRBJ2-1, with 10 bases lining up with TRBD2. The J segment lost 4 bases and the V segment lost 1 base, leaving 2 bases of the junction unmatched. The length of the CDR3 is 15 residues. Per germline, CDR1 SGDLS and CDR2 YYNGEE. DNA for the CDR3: TGTGCCAGCAGCGTAAGCGGGGGGGAATACAATGAGCAGTTCTTC. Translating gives CASSVSGGEYNEQFF.

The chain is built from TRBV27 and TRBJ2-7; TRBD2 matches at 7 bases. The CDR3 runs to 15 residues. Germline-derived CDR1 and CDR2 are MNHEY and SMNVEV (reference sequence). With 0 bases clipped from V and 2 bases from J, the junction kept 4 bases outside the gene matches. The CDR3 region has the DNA TGTGCCAGCAGTTTATCAGCGGGAACACCCTACGAGCAGTACTTC. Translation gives CASSLSAGTPYEQYF.

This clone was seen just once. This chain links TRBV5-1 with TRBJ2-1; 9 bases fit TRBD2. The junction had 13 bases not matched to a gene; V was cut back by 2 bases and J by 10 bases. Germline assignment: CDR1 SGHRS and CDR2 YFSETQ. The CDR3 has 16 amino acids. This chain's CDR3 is CASSFALGLAGKEQFF. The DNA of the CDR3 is TGCGCCAGCAGCTTCGCCCTCGGGCTAGCGGGAAAAGAGCAGTTCTTC.

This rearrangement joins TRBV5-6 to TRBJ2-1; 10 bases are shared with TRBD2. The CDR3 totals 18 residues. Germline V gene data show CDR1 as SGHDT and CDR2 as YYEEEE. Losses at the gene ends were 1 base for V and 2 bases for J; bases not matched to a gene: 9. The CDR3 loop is CASSLNLTSGIPYNEQFF. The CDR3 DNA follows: TGTGCCAGCAGCTTGAACCTAACTAGCGGGATTCCCTACAATGAGCAGTTCTTC.

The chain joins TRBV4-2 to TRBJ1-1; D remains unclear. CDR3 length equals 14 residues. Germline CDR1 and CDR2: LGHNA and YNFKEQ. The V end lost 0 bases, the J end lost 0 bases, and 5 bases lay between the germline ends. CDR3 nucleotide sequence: TGTGCCAGCAGCCAAGAACAGATGAACACTGAAGCTTTCTTT. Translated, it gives CASSQEQMNTEAFF.

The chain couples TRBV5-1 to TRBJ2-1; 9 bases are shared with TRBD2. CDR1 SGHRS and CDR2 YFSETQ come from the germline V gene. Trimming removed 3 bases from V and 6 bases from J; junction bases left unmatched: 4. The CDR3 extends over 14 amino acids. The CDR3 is CASSSAGGANEQFF. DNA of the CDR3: TGCGCCAGCAGCTCCGCGGGAGGGGCCAATGAGCAGTTCTTC.

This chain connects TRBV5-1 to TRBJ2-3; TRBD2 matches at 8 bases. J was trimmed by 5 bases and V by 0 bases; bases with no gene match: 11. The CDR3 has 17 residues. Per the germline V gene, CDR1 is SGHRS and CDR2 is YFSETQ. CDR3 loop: CASSLGSGGGGIDTQYF. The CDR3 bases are TGCGCCAGCAGCTTGGGCAGTGGTGGCGGGGGGATAGATACGCAGTATTTT. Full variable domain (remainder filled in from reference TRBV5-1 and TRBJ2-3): KAGVTQTPRYLIKTRGQQVTLSCSPISGHRSVSWYQQTPGQGLQFLFEYFSETQRNKGNFPGRFSGRQFSNSRSEMNVSTLELGDSALYLCASSLGSGGGGIDTQYFGPGTRLTVL.

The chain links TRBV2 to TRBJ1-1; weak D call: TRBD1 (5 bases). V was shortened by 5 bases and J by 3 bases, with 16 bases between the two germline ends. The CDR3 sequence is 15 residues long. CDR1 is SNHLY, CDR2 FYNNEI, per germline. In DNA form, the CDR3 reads TGTGCCAGCAGTAACTCCCGGGGGAGGGACACTGAAGCTTTCTTT. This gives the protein CASSNSRGRDTEAFF.

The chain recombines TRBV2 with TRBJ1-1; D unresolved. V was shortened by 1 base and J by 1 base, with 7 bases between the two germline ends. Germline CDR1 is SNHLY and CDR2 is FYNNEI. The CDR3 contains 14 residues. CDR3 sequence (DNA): TGTGCCAGCAGTGAAGGGTCGAGGAACACTGAAGCTTTCTTT. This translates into CASSEGSRNTEAFF.

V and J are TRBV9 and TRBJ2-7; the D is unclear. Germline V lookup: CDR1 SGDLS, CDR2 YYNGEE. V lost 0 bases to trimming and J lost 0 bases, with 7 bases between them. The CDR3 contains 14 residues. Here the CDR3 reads CASSVDGSSYEQYF. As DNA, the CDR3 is TGTGCCAGCAGCGTAGATGGCAGCTCCTACGAGCAGTACTTC.

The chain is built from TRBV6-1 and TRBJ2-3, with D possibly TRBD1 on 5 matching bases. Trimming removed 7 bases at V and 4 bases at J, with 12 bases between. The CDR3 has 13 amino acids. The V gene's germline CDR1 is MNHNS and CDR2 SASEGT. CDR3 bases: TGTGCCAGCACCTCAGGGTGGGCAGATACGCAGTATTTT. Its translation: CASTSGWADTQYF.

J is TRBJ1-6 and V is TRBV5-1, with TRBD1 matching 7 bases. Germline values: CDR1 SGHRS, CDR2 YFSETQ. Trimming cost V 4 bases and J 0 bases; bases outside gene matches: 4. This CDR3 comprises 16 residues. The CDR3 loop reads CASSPGQSSYNSPLHF. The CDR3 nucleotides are TGCGCCAGCAGCCCGGGACAGAGCTCCTATAATTCACCCCTCCACTTT.

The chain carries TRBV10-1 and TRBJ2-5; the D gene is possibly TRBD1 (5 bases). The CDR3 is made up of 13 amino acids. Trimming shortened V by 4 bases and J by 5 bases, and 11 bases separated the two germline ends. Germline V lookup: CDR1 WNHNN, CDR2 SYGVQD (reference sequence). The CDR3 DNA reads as TGCGCCAGCAGTGGACAGCCTCGGGAGACCCAGTACTTC. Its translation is CASSGQPRETQYF.

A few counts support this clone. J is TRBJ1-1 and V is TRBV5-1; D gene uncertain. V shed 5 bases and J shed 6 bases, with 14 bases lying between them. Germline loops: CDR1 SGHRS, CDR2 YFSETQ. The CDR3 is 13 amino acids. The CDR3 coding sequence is TGCGCCAGCAGTCAACAACCTCGATCTGAAGCTTTCTTT. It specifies CASSQQPRSEAFF.

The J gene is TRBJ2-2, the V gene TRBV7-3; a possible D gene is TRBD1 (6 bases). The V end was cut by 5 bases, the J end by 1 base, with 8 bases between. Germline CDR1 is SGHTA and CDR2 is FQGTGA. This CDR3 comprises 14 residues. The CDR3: CASSKGQNTGELFF. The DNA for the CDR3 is TGTGCCAGCAGCAAGGGACAGAACACCGGGGAGCTGTTTTTT.

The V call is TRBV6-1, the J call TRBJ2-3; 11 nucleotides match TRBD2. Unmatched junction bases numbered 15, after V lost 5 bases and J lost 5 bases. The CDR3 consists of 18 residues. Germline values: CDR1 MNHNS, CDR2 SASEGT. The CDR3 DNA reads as TGTGCCAGCAGTCAAGGGGCTAGCGGGGGGTTACCATTAGATACGCAGTATTTT. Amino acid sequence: CASSQGASGGLPLDTQYF.

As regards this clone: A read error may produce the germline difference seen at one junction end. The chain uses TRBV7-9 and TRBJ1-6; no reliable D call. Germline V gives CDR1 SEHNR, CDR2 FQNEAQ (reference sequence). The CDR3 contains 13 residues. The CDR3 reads CSSSTQVRSPLHF. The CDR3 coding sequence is TGTTCCAGCTCGACTCAAGTGCGTTCACCCCTCCACTTT.

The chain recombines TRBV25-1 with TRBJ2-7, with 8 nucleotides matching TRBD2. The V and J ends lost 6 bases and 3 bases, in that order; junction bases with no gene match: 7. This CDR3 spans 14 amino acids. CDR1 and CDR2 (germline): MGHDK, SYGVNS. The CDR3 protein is CASRGAAGVYEQYF. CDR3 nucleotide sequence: TGTGCCAGCAGGGGCGCAGCGGGAGTCTACGAGCAGTACTTC.

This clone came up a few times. CDR3 coding DNA: TGTGCCAGCAGTTCCGATGACAGGGGTCGGTTTAGCAATCAGCCCCAGCATTTT. Protein product: CASSSDDRGRFSNQPQHF. The V gene is TRBV27, the J gene TRBJ1-5; 8 bases line up with TRBD1. CDR1 is MNHEY and CDR2 is SMNVEV in the germline V gene (reference sequence). V dropped 4 bases and J dropped 0; count of bases not matched to a gene: 11. The CDR3 runs 18 residues.

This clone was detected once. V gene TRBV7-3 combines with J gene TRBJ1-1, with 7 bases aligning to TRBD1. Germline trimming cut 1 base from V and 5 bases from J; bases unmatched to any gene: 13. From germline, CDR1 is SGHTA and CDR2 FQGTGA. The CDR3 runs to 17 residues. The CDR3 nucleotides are TGTGCCAGCAGCTTAAATCGAGTCCGGGACAGCCTAACTGAAGCTTTCTTT. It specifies CASSLNRVRDSLTEAFF.